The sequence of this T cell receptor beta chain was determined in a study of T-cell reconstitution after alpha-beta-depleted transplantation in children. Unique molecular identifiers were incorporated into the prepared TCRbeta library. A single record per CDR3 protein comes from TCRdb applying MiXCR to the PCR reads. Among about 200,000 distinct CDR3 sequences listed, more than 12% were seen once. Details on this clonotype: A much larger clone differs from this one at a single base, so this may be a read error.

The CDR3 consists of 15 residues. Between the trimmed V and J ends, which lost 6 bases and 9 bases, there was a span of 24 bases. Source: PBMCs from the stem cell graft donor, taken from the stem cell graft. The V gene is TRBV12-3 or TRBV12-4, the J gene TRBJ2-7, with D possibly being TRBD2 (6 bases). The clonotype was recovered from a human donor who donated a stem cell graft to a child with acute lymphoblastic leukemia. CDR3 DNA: TGTGCCAGCAGGGCCCGGGAGTGGCGCTTTGACGGGCAGTACTTC. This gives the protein CASRAREWRFDGQYF.